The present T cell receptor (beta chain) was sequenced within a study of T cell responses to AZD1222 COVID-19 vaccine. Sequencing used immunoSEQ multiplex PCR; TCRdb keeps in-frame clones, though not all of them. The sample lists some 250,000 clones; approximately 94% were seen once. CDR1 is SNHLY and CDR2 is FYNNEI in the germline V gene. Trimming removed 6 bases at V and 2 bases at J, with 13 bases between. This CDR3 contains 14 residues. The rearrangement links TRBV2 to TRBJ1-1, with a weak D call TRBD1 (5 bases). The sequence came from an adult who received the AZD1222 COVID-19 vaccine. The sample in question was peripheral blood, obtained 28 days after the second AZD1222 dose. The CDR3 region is CASRTDTSNTEAFF. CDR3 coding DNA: TGTGCCAGCAGGACGGACACCTCAAACACTGAAGCTTTCTTT.